This TCR beta chain was retrieved from a study of T-cell memory formation after mild COVID-19. One entry per CDR3 protein results from TCRdb running MiXCR on the 5' RACE reads. The data hold under 300,000 distinct CDR3 sequences, with roughly 15% observed a single time. The CDR3 length is 15 residues. Germline CDR1 reads DFQATT; CDR2 reads SNEGSKA (reference sequence). The V segment lost 5 bases and the J segment 6 bases; nucleotides outside the gene matches: 8. This clonotype was picked up many times. Its antigen is as yet unknown. Study-wide results and caveats: Among CD4+ contracting clones, most were CM and EM, and CD8+ ones EMRA.

The TCR comes from a man aged 18 to 29 who had mild COVID-19 (a few samples of this study predate the infection). Cell type and time point are not known. Sequencing was carried out using PBMCs or a T cell subset sorted from them (not recorded which). J is TRBJ1-5 and V is TRBV20-1, with 12 bases fitting TRBD1. CDR3 amino acids: CSAPPGTGGPQPQHF. The CDR3 region has the DNA TGCAGTGCTCCCCCCGGGACAGGGGGCCCTCAGCCCCAGCATTTT.